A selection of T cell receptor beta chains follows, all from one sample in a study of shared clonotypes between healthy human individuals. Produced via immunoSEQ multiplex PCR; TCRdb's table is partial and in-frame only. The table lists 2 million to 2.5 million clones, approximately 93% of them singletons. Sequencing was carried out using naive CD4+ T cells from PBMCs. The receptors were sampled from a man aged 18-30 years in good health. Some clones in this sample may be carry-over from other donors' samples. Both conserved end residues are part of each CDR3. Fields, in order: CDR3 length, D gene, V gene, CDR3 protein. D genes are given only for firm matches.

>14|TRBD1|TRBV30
CAWSVRGRGPGYTF
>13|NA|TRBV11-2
CASSFARNTEAFF
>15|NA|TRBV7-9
CASSLFGVQNYGYTF
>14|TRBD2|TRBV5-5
CASSPSGRGETQYF
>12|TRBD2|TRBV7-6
CASSLLWEGPYF
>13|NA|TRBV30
CAWSDRAGQPQHF
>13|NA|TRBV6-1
CASSEGPGGTQYF
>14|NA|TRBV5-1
CASTLTDTGTEAFF
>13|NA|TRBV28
CASSPKMTYGYTF
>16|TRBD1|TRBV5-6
CASSPGDRNANYGYTF
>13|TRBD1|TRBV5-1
CASSWRTGAEQYF
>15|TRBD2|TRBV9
CASSALAGGPNEQFF
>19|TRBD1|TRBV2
CASSERGTGVFATNEKLFF
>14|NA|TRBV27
CASRFISGANVLTF
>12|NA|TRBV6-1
CASSETSFEQYF
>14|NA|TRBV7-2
CASSFQGGITEAFF
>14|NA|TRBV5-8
CASSLEAHNYGYTF
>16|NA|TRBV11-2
CASSLGSGQGGQPQHF
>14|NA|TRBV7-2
CASILDRLDTEAFF
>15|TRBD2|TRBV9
CASSRGGGSYNEQFF
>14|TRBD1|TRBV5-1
CASSKTGGAYEQYF
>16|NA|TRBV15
CATSRDGLGGGTEAFF
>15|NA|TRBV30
CAWSTRAGSYNEQFF
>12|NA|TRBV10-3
CAISPVQNEQFF
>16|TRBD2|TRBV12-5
CASGLVLAGFTDTQYF
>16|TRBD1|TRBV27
CASSWTGAAGANVLTF
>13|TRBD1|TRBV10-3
CAIKTGGSDTQYF
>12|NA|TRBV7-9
CASSPSNQPQHF
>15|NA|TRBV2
CASSAQGSRGETQYF
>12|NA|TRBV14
CASSQEMNTQYF
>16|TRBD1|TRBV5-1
CASSSHGQGAQEKLFF
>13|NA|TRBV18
CASSPPGRTEAFF
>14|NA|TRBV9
CASSVEGSRQPQHF
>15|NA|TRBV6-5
CASSPRRPRHNEQYF
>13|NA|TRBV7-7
CASSFGTQETQYF
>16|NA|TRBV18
CASSRAPQVLNTEAFF
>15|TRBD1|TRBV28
CASSLAGATGDGYTF
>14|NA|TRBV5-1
CASSLRDPGNTIYF
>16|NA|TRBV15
CATSREGLTAGHEQFF
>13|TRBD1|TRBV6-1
CASSVRDRDGYTF
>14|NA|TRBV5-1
CASMYEPPADTQYF
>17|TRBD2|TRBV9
CASSAIVGLAGSYEQYF
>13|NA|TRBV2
CASSIRGGAEAFF
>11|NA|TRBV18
CASIFKYEQYF
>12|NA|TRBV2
CASSESNYEQYF
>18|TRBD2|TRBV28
CASSPGRWGLAGPYEQYF
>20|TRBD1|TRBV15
CATSRDLRDRGYPGANVLTF
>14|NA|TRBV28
CASRGVGGSYEQYF
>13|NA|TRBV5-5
CASSWSSGNTIYF
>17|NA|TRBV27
CASSSGAISFSTDTQYF
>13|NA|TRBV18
CATQRILNTEAFF
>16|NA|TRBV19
CASSIVPGLYQETQYF
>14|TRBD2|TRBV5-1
CASSAAGDRYEQYF
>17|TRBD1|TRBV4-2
CASSPGAGQARNSPLHF